This TCR beta chain was retrieved from a study of T-cell memory formation after mild COVID-19. Comments on this clonotype: Its antigen is currently unknown.

Study results and caveats: Among clones peaking at day 37 in the second wave, SARS-CoV-2 specificity remained unconfirmed.

V was trimmed by 5 bases and J by 8 bases, leaving 16 bases between them. Germline V lookup: CDR1 SGHRS, CDR2 YFSETQ. The length of the CDR3 is 14 residues. Each CDR3 protein gets one entry after TCRdb re-called the 5' RACE reads with MiXCR. The table has some 210,000 distinct CDR3 sequences, around 30% seen once. The receptor comes from an adult woman who had mild COVID-19 (a few samples of this study predate the infection). Cell type and time point are not known. The genes are TRBV5-1 and TRBJ1-4; D gene unclear. Material: PBMCs or a T cell subset sorted from them (not recorded which). The DNA for the CDR3 is TGCGCCAGCAGAGGAGCCGGGGTGATGGAAAAACTGTTTTTT. It codes for CASRGAGVMEKLFF.